This T cell receptor (beta chain) was profiled in a study of cytomegalovirus exposure and HLA in healthy donors (dated by TCRdb to the late 2010s). Background for the entire study: An earlier analysis of about 530 of the donors reported 276 Gb of sequence data and 95 million to 140 million unique TCR beta sequences obtained from about 200 million T cells. An earlier analysis of 587 of the donors applied high-throughput TCR beta sequencing to assess whether each TCR beta V gene segment acted as functional or pseudogenic. Besides the first cohort of approximately 710 subjects, a separate validation cohort made up of over a hundred different subjects was used. A later genetic analysis used genome-wide SNP genotypes for about 55% of the 666 donors, treating that subset as a discovery cohort. The study aimed to test whether signatures of past pathogen exposure could be identified by cataloging public T cell receptors. To study patterns of TCR occurrence, a later analysis re-analyzed previously published TCR beta repertoires from hundreds of donors and added high-resolution HLA genotyping. To predict cytomegalovirus infection status, the study brought together high-throughput TCR immunosequencing, statistical association of individual TCRs with disease status, and machine learning. The number of typed donors differed by locus: roughly 620-630 for A, B, C, DRB1 and DQB1; about 520 for DQA1; some 610 for DPA1; and roughly 470 for DPB1. Among approximately 370 genotyped donors of the cohort, an average of about 240,000 unique TCR beta nucleotide sequences was sequenced per donor, of which 15% to 20% were non-productive. Every discovery cohort repertoire had been produced on one sequencing platform. Five DR-DQ haplotypes were handled as single units for association and clustering because linkage in the cohort was strong. About 300 gigabases of sequencing data and around 85 million unique TCR sequences made up an early release that covered around 640 HLA-typed donors. The study used immunosequencing to profile the T cell repertoires of approximately 640 subjects and linked those repertoires to cytomegalovirus serostatus. Rather than using new phenotypic data, the later analysis identified candidate immune exposures from TCR beta sequences and from how often those sequences occurred across donors. Among the approximately 400 genotyped donors, approximately 76% belonged to the genetic ancestry cluster associated with self-reported Caucasian donors. Alongside the repertoire data, information on donor age, sex, ethnicity and CMV serostatus was compiled. Class I and class II HLA loci were covered by the typing at four-digit resolution.

Receptor libraries were prepared by the immunoSEQ multiplex PCR assay. For the multiplex PCR, a mixture combining 60 forward primers for TCR Vbeta segments and 13 reverse primers for TCR Jbeta segments was used. A multiplex PCR assay on genomic DNA amplified the CDR3 region of rearranged TCR beta genes. The Illumina HiSeq System was used to sequence the amplified TCR beta libraries as 87-base-pair reads. From the authors' description of their analysis: In a later analysis, tens of millions of unique TCR beta chains were counted across the approximately 670 repertoires, and some 10 million of these chains were shared by at least two donors. To remove PCR and sequencing errors, raw reads were error-corrected and collapsed into unique sequences using a nearest-neighbor algorithm that merged closely related sequences. To assign V, D and J gene segments, CDR3 sequences were aligned to IMGT reference sequences. Each retained sequence needed at least a six-nucleotide match to both a V gene segment and a J gene segment. A rearrangement counted as productive if the CDR3 had no stop codons and remained in frame with V and J, and every other rearrangement counted as non-productive. Following IMGT convention, CDR3 was defined as the stretch from the second conserved V-encoded cysteine up to the conserved J-encoded phenylalanine. The earlier analysis of 500 to 600 of the donors excluded sequences that lacked an unambiguous match to a single V gene segment. In an earlier analysis of more than 500 of the donors, a V segment was called functional when productive rearrangements were above 56.7%, and segregating when the standard deviation between donors exceeded 5%. A statistical classification framework was built for diagnosing cytomegalovirus status from the catalog of TCR beta chain sequences. In a later analysis, V and J genes were assigned by comparing TCR nucleotide sequences against IMGT/GENE-DB human TR gene sequences. In a later analysis, CDR3 sequences and most-parsimonious VDJ recombination scenarios were assigned using the TCRdist pipeline. In a later analysis, every TCR beta chain was defined by the combination of its CDR3 amino acid sequence and its V-gene family, and reads without a unique V-gene family were dropped. In a later analysis, approximately 640 highly shared, low-generation-probability nucleotide sequences were removed to address suspected cross-contamination and a sequencing artifact. In a later analysis, a clonal expansion index for each public chain was calculated from normalized within-repertoire ranks of inferred template counts. Generation probabilities in a later analysis came from a VDJ recombination model fitted to out-of-frame rearrangements, and those results were checked against IGoR. Hypergeometric tests were used in a later analysis to score TCR-TCR, TCR-HLA and TCR-CMV co-occurrence, with a repertoire-size bias correction applied to the TCR pairs. A later analysis estimated false discovery rates by permuting HLA or CMV assignments 20 times. A later analysis grouped co-occurring TCRs with DBSCAN, adding TCRdist sequence similarity when clustering within HLA-allele-positive subsets. For co-occurrence clustering, repertoires with fewer than 30,000 or more than 120,000 public chains were excluded, along with four to six repertoires with anomalous nucleotide sharing. As stored in TCRdb, this immuneACCESS dataset retains in-frame rearrangements with V and J assigned. A fraction of the clones does not appear; measured against another copy, unresolved V genes explain less than half of the discrepancy, and the remainder lacks a known reason. The V and J calls and clone size are taken from that table; D and trimming were inferred from the DNA. The sample table holds 100,000 to 150,000 clones, of which 70% to 75% were seen once. Jointly, the top ten make up around 4% of the sample.

What the work shows at the level of the full study, not this receptor alone: In a later genetic analysis, fewer N-insertions in productive TCRs were reported among donors in an Asian-associated ancestry cluster than the approximately 670-donor mean. In a later analysis, several top co-occurrence clusters were reported to appear linked to parvovirus B19, influenza, CMV and Epstein-Barr virus. In a later analysis, 16,951 TCR beta sequences were associated with specific HLA alleles at a false discovery rate of 0.05. While some public TCRs were present in many individuals, most TCR sequences turned up only very rarely across donors. A further reported finding was that TCR beta sequences accurately predicted the HLA-A and HLA-B alleles for most subjects in the first cohort. In a later genetic analysis, a missense DCLRE1C variant was associated with V-gene and J-gene trimming of TCR beta chains, and the association was replicated in an independent cohort. The study listed approximately 150 TCR beta chains as associated with cytomegalovirus. Because some donors lacked HLA typing at each locus, the association tests relied only on the typed subset. It was suggested by the authors that the approach could potentially be generalized to other disease states and immunological phenotypes. In vitro tests confirmed that a few of the cytomegalovirus-associated TCR beta chains recognize cytomegalovirus antigens. Only TCR beta chains were sequenced in this cohort, and the absence of alpha or paired-chain data limited detectable features. Some IMGT-functional V segments, including TRBV6-2 and TRBV6-3, could not be told apart with the 87-base-pair reads, so those segments were excluded. A cluster of highly shared sequence variants was judged likely to represent a technical artifact of the sequencing pipeline. Linkage disequilibrium might explain the correlated functional status among segregating V segments, but an unknown experimental factor could not be excluded. According to a later analysis, TCR association rates differed among HLA loci, with DRB1 alleles showing the most associated TCRs and HLA-C alleles showing the fewest. In a later analysis, HLA-associated TCR beta chains were found to be more clonally expanded and to have lower generation probabilities than equally common non-associated chains. In a later analysis, most CMV-associated TCR beta chains were found to appear HLA-restricted, with HLA associations seemingly driven largely by CMV exposure. CMV serostatus was the only immune exposure information available for the cohort. An earlier analysis of approximately 570 of the donors showed that most TCR beta V segments appeared in productive rearrangements either about 87% or about 30% of the time, which broadly matched IMGT annotations. Because counts were too low, roughly 18 rarely observed V segments, including chromosome 9 orphons, were left out of the earlier analysis of 587 of the donors. When HLA alleles, especially DR and DQ, strongly co-occurred, TCR associations were difficult to assign to individual alleles. The presence/absence analyses assumed that sequencing depth was roughly uniform across donors, and that assumption may not be true. Cytomegalovirus status was reported to be diagnosed by the classifier with high specificity and sensitivity in both the original and validation cohorts.

The cohort was made up of several hundred healthy bone marrow donors. At the time of sampling, all cohort members were nominally healthy, though unrecorded immune exposures were likely present. The donor tested CMV seronegative and was one of the 352 seronegative cohort members. A peripheral blood sample was provided by each donor, and peripheral blood mononuclear cells were used for TCR beta sequencing. The Qiagen DNeasy Blood Extraction Kit was used to extract genomic DNA from the blood cell samples. Measured from the cysteine to the phenylalanine, the CDR3 is 15 residues long. The sequence is cut down to CDR3 DNA, 45 bases in frame from base 1. The trim is 3 bases for V and 0 bases for J, with a gap of 9 bases between the germline ends. The germline V gene yields SGHAT for CDR1 and FQNNGV for CDR2. On this clone itself: It has no known antigen specificity. No base quality information exists; no much larger clone differs at one position.

The receptor was derived from a woman aged 40 to 50 in good health and CMV-seronegative. This chain is built from TRBV11-2 and TRBJ1-3; TRBD1 is a weak D gene call, 5 bases matching. Input material: PBMCs. For the CDR3, the sequence is CASSFQGGSGNTIYF. The nucleotides read TGTGCCAGCAGCTTCCAGGGCGGCTCTGGAAACACCATATATTTT.